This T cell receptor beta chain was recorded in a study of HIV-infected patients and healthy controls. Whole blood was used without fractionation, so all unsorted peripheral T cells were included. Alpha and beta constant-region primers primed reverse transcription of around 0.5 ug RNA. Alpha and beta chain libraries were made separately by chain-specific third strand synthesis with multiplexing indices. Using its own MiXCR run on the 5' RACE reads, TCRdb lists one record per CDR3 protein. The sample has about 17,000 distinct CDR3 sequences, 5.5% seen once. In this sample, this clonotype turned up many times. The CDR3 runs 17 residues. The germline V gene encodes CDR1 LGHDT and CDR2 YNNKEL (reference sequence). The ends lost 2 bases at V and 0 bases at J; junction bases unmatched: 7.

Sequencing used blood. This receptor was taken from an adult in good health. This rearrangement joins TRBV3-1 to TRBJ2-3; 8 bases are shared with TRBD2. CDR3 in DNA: TGTGCCAGCAGCCAACTCGTCGGGGGGGCTAGCACAGATACGCAGTATTTT. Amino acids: CASSQLVGGASTDTQYF.